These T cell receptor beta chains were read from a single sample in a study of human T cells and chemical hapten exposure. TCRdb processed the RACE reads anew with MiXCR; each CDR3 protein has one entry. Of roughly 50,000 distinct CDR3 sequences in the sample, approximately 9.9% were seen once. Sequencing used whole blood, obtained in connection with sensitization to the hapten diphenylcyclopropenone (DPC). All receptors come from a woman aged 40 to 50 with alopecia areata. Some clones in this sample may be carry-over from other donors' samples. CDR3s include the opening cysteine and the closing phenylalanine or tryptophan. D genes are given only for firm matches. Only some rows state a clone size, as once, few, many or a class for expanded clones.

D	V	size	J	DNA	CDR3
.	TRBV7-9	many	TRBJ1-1	TGTGCCAGCAGCTCTCAGGTGTATGGCACTGAAGCTTTCTTT	CASSSQVYGTEAFF
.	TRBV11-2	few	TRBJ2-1	TGTGCCAGCAGCTTAGCGCTAGCCCTCCCTGGGAATGAGCAGTTCTTC	CASSLALALPGNEQFF
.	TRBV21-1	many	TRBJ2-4	TGTGCCAGCAGCAACAGGGGGTATGGAAACATTCAGTACTTC	CASSNRGYGNIQYF
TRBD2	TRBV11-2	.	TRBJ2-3	TGTGCCAGCAGCTTCGGGACTAGCGGGGGTGGCACAGATACGCAGTATTTT	CASSFGTSGGGTDTQYF
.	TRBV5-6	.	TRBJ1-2	TGTGCCAGCAGCTTGCAGCCAGCCTATGGCTACACCTTC	CASSLQPAYGYTF
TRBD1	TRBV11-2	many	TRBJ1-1	TGTGCCAGCAGCACCTACAGGGGGAAAGGCGCTGAAGCTTTCTTT	CASSTYRGKGAEAFF
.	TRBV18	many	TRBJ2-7	TGTGCCAGCTCGCCAGGGCTAGATCTGAACTACGAGCAGTACTTC	CASSPGLDLNYEQYF
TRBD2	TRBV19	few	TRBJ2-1	TGTGCCAGTTCACACTCGGGACTAGCGGGAGCCCTCTCCTACAATGAGCAGTTCTTC	CASSHSGLAGALSYNEQFF
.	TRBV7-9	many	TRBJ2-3	TGTGCCAGCAGCTCAACCACACTCACAGATACGCAGTATTTT	CASSSTTLTDTQYF
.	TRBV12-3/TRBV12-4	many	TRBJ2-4	TGTGCCAGCAGTTTCCGGGGGTGGGACGCGATGCAGTACTTC	CASSFRGWDAMQYF
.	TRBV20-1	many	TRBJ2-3	TGCAGTGCTAGAGATCTGGACAGCCTCGAAGTGGATACGCAGTATTTT	CSARDLDSLEVDTQYF
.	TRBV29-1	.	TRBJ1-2	TGCAGCGTTGAAGAGGGTGTGAGGTATGGCTACACCTTC	CSVEEGVRYGYTF
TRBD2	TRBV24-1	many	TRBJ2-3	TGTGCCACCCAACCGGGACTAGCGGGAGGGCTTAGCACAGATACGCAGTATTTT	CATQPGLAGGLSTDTQYF
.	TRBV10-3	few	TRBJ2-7	TGTGCCATCAGTGAGAAGGACTACGAGCAGTACTTC	CAISEKDYEQYF
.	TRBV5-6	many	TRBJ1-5	TGTGCCAGCAGCCCAGCGGGCCAAGATAGCAATCAGCCCCAGCATTTT	CASSPAGQDSNQPQHF
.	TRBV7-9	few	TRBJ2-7	TGTGCCAGCGGGCGGACGGATTCCTACGAGCAGTACTTC	CASGRTDSYEQYF
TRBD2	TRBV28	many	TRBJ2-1	TGTGCCAGCTCTCCCTCCGGGACTAGCGACTACAATGAGCAGTTCTTC	CASSPSGTSDYNEQFF
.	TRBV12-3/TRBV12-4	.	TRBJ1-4	TGTGCCCCGACAGCAACTAATGAAAAACTGTTTTTT	CAPTATNEKLFF
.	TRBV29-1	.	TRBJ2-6	TGCAGCGGAGGAACTCCGGGTGGGGCCAACGTCCTGACTTTC	CSGGTPGGANVLTF
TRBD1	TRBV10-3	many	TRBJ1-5	TGTGCCACCTCCGCGACAGGGGGCAATCAGCCCCAGCATTTT	CATSATGGNQPQHF
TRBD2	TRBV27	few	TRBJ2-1	TGTGCCAGCAGTTCGAGGACTAGCGGGTCAGTGCAGTTCTTC	CASSSRTSGSVQFF
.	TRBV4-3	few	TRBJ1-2	TGCGCCAGCAGCCAACGGGGAAGCTATGGCTACACCTTC	CASSQRGSYGYTF
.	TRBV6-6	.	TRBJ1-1	TGTGCCAGCAGTTACCGTTTGACAGGTGAAACTGAAGCTTTCTTT	CASSYRLTGETEAFF
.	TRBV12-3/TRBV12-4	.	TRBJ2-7	TGTGCCAGCAGTCTGACAGTATCCTACGAGCAGTACTTC	CASSLTVSYEQYF
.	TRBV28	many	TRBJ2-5	TGTGCCAGCAGTTTAGGACTGAAGGGAGAGACCCAGTACTTC	CASSLGLKGETQYF
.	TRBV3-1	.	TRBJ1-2	TGTGCCAGCAGCCAGTGGTATGGCTACACCTTC	CASSQWYGYTF
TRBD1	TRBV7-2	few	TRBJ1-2	TGTGCCAGCAGCTTAACGACAGGGGCAGTAAACTATGGCTACACCTTC	CASSLTTGAVNYGYTF
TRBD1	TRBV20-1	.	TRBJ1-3	TGCAGTGCTAACACAGGGGGCGCGGGCACCTTTGGAAACACCATATATTTT	CSANTGGAGTFGNTIYF
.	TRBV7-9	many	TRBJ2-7	TGTGCCAGCTCTGGGGGAAGTCTCTCCGAGCAGTACTTC	CASSGGSLSEQYF
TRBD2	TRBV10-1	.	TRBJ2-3	TGCGCCAGCAGTGACCAACATAGCGGGACTAGCACAGATACGCAGTATTTT	CASSDQHSGTSTDTQYF
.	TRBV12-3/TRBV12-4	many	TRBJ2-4	TGTGCCAGCAGTTTGTCAGGGACAATCAACATTCAGTACTTC	CASSLSGTINIQYF
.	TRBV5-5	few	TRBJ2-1	TGTGCCAGCAGCTTGAGGGGGTCTGGTGAGCAGTTCTTC	CASSLRGSGEQFF
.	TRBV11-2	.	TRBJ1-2	TGTGCCAGCAGCCCCACCGACAATCGAAATGGCTACACCTTC	CASSPTDNRNGYTF
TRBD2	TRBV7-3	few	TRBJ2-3	TGTGCCAGCAGCTCTAGCGGGAATATGGATACGCAGTATTTT	CASSSSGNMDTQYF
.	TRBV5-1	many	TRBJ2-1	TGCGCCAGCAACGATGCAGGGGCGAATGAGCAGTTCTTC	CASNDAGANEQFF
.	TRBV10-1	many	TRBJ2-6	TGCGCCAGCAGTGCAGGATCAGGGGCCGGGGCCAACGTCCTGACTTTC	CASSAGSGAGANVLTF
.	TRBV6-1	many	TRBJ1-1	TGTGCCAGCAGTGAGGACACTGAAGCTTTCTTT	CASSEDTEAFF
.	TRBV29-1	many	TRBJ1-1	TGCAGCCAGAGTTTTTTAGGGGAGGAAGCTTTCTTT	CSQSFLGEEAFF
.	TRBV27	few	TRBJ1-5	TGTGCCAGCAGTAGAAACCGACTCCCCGGGGGCAATCAGCCCCAGCATTTT	CASSRNRLPGGNQPQHF
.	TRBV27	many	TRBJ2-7	TGTGCCAGCAGTTCCGGACGGGTCCACGAGCAGTACTTC	CASSSGRVHEQYF
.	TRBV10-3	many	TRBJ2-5	TGTGCCATCAGTGAGTCGGGCGCAGGCTCCGAGACCCAGTACTTC	CAISESGAGSETQYF
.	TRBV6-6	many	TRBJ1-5	TGTGCCAGCTCCTGGAGTGACAAGAATCAGCCCCAGCATTTT	CASSWSDKNQPQHF
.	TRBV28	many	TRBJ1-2	TGTGCCAGCAGTTTGACGGTATATGGCTACACCTTC	CASSLTVYGYTF
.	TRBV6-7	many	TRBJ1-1	TGTGCCAGCAGTTACTGGGGAATTGGATGCGACACTGAAGCTTTCTTT	CASSYWGIGCDTEAFF
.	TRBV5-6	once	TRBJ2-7	TGTGCCAGCAGCTTGGTGGAGGCGGAGGAGCAGTACTTC	CASSLVEAEEQYF
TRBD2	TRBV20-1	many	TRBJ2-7	TGCAGTGCTGCCGCCGGGACTAGCGGCGAGCAGTACTTC	CSAAAGTSGEQYF
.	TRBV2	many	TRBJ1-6	TGTGCCAGCATTCCTGTGAGCTCCTATAATTCACCCCTCCACTTT	CASIPVSSYNSPLHF
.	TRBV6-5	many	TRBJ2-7	TGTGCCAGCAGCCCGACAGAGGGGTCCTACGAGCAGTACTTC	CASSPTEGSYEQYF
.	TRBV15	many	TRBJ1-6	TGTGCCACCAGCAGAGCGGGTGCGCCACTTAATTCACCCCTCCACTTT	CATSRAGAPLNSPLHF
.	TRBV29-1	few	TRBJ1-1	TGCAGTGGGGGTGAGGACCGCCAGGAAGCTTTCTTT	CSGGEDRQEAFF